Each of the 13 T cell receptor beta chains below was sequenced from the same sample in a study of blood T cell repertoires in COVID-19. This table comes from immunoSEQ multiplex PCR, and its TCRdb copy is limited to in-frame clones, with some not included. The table records over 200,000 clones, roughly 90% of them present only once. Sequenced input: peripheral blood. The receptors derive from a woman in her fifties or sixties with acute or convalescent COVID-19.

V and J are TRBV3-1 (or the pseudogene TRBV3-2) and TRBJ1-6, with D perhaps matching TRBD1 (6 bases). Looked up from germline, CDR1 is LGHDT and CDR2 is YNNKEL (reference sequence). The V end was cut by 4 bases, the J end by 8 bases, with 18 bases between. There are 16 residues in the CDR3. The CDR3 region has the DNA TGTGCCAGCAGCCGACGTTCAGGGGTAGGGGATTCACCCCTCCACTTT. As protein: CASSRRSGVGDSPLHF.

This chain links TRBV5-1 with TRBJ2-2, with 10 positions matching TRBD2. This CDR3 is 16 amino acids long. The V and J ends lost 4 bases and 2 bases, in that order; junction bases with no gene match: 5. CDR1 and CDR2 from the germline V gene are SGHRS and YFSETQ. The DNA for the CDR3 is TGCGCCAGCAGCAGAAGACTAGCGGGCAACACCGGGGAGCTGTTTTTT. Protein: CASSRRLAGNTGELFF.

The V gene is TRBV18, the J gene TRBJ2-1; TRBD2 aligns across 9 bases. This CDR3 spans 13 amino acids. V dropped 2 bases and J dropped 8; count of bases not matched to a gene: 1. CDR1 is KGHSH and CDR2 is LQKENI in the germline V gene. CDR3 nucleotide sequence: TGTGCCAGCTCACCATTAGCGGGGGATGAGCAGTTCTTC. It translates to CASSPLAGDEQFF.

This clone came up once. The genes are TRBV6-5 and TRBJ2-2, with D tentatively TRBD2 (7 bases). Germline V gene lookup returns CDR1 MNHEY and CDR2 SVGAGI. The CDR3 contains 13 residues. V lost 10 bases to trimming and J lost 3 bases, with 12 bases between them. CDR3 in amino acids: CAIGGLDTGELFF. The CDR3 coding sequence is TGTGCCATCGGGGGGCTGGACACCGGGGAGCTGTTTTTT.

The genes are TRBV5-1 and TRBJ2-2; TRBD2 is a possible D gene (5 bases). Trimming cost V 5 bases and J 3 bases, with 17 bases left between them. This CDR3 region has 16 residues. CDR1 is SGHRS, CDR2 YFSETQ, per germline. The CDR3 sequence is CASSFRERRDTGELFF. Here the CDR3 DNA reads TGCGCCAGCAGTTTTCGGGAAAGAAGGGACACCGGGGAGCTGTTTTTT. The full variable domain, completed using reference TRBV5-1 and TRBJ2-2, is KAGVTQTPRYLIKTRGQQVTLSCSPISGHRSVSWYQQTPGQGLQFLFEYFSETQRNKGNFPGRFSGRQFSNSRSEMNVSTLELGDSALYLCASSFRERRDTGELFFGEGSRLTVL.

CDR3 region: CASSTFPRTGRDNEQFF. The CDR3 coding sequence is TGTGCCAGCAGCACCTTTCCCCGGACAGGGCGCGACAATGAGCAGTTCTTC. V is TRBV21-1 and J is TRBJ2-1; the table's TRBD1 call for D was not verified on the DNA. TRBV21-1 is labeled a pseudogene. The length of the CDR3 is 17 residues.

This chain uses TRBV25-1 with TRBJ1-2; D is perhaps TRBD1 (6 bases). The CDR3 consists of 18 residues. V lost 2 bases, J lost 0 bases, and 19 bases lay in between. CDR1 is MGHDK and CDR2 is SYGVNS in the germline V gene. The CDR3 nucleotides are TGTGCCAGCAGTGAACAGACACAGGGCGATACTACTAACTATGGCTACACCTTC. It encodes CASSEQTQGDTTNYGYTF.

V usage is TRBV6-5 and J usage is TRBJ2-7; 9 nucleotides align to TRBD2. The V gene's germline CDR1 is MNHEY and CDR2 SVGAGI. The CDR3 totals 16 residues. Unmatched junction bases numbered 5, after V lost 0 bases and J lost 2 bases. CDR3 bases: TGTGCCAGCAGTTACTCGGGCGGGAGGGGTACCTACGAGCAGTACTTC. Amino acids: CASSYSGGRGTYEQYF.

This sequence joins TRBV6-5 and TRBJ1-6, with TRBD1 matching over 7 bases. Looked up from germline, CDR1 is MNHEY and CDR2 is SVGAGI. The CDR3 has 15 residues. The V gene end was trimmed by 2 bases and the J gene end by 6 bases; junction bases not matched to a gene: 4. The CDR3 DNA reads as TGTGCCAGCAGTTACCAAGGGGGCGCTAATTCACCCCTCCACTTT. Protein product: CASSYQGGANSPLHF.

The V call is TRBV7-8, the J call TRBJ1-2; 12 bases line up with TRBD1. The CDR3 totals 17 residues. V lost 5 bases to trimming and J lost 5 bases; unmatched junction nucleotides: 12. CDR1 is SGHVS, CDR2 FQNEAQ, per germline. CDR3 nucleotides: TGTGCCAGCAGCCAGAGAGAGGGACAGGGGGCCCGGTATGGCTACACCTTC. Protein sequence: CASSQREGQGARYGYTF.

This CDR3 reads CAGQGGDATEAFF. The CDR3 bases are TGTGCCGGCCAGGGGGGAGATGCGACTGAAGCTTTCTTT. This chain links TRBV18 with TRBJ1-1, with 7 nucleotides matching TRBD1. This CDR3 contains 13 residues. The ends lost 11 bases at V and 5 bases at J; junction bases unmatched: 11. CDR1 is KGHSH and CDR2 is LQKENI in the germline V gene.

This chain uses TRBV5-1 with TRBJ2-7, with 7 bases that match TRBD2. This CDR3 region has 14 residues. Germline CDR1 and CDR2: SGHRS and YFSETQ. V was pared by 2 bases and J by 1 base, with 3 bases of the junction left unmatched. The CDR3 DNA is TGCGCCAGCAGCTTTTCTAGCGGATCCTACGAGCAGTACTTC. It specifies CASSFSSGSYEQYF.

V gene TRBV27 combines with J gene TRBJ1-4; D gene ambiguous. V dropped 4 bases and J dropped 0 bases, with 12 bases sitting between them. This CDR3 has 16 amino acids. Germline assignment: CDR1 MNHEY and CDR2 SMNVEV (reference sequence). The CDR3 sequence: CASSYWAGSTNEKLFF. The CDR3 region has the DNA TGTGCCAGCAGTTACTGGGCCGGCTCAACTAATGAAAAACTGTTTTTT.